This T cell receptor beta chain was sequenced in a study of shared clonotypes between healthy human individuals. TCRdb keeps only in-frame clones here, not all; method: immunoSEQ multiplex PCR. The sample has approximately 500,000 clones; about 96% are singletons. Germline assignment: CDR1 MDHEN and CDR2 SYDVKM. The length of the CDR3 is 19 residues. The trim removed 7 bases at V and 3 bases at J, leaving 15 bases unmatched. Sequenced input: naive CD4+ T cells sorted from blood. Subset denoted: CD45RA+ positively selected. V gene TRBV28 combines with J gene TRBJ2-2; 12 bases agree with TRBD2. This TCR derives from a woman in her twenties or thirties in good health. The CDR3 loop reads CASIRLGLAGGPYTGELFF. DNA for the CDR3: TGTGCCAGCATCCGACTGGGGCTAGCGGGAGGGCCGTACACCGGGGAGCTGTTTTTT.